The rows below give T cell receptor beta chains drawn from one sample of a study of cytomegalovirus exposure and HLA in healthy donors. Only in-frame clones appear in the TCRdb table, and some are missing; sequencing was by immunoSEQ multiplex PCR. The table records approximately 190,000 clones, about 81% of them present only once. Input material: PBMCs. The origin of the receptors is a woman aged 50 to 60 in good health and CMV-seropositive. Each CDR3 is given with its conserved first and last residue. D genes are given only for firm matches. Not all rows give a size; the values are once, few, many and, for expanded clones, a class.

>TRBD1|TRBV2|.|TRBJ2-6
CASSLDRDLGANGLTF
TGTGCCAGCAGTCTTGACAGGGATTTAGGGGCCAACGGCCTGACTTTC
>.|TRBV6-1|few|TRBJ1-1
CASRGGNLAEAFF
TGTGCCAGCAGGGGAGGGAACTTGGCTGAAGCTTTCTTT
>.|TRBV5-1|.|TRBJ2-1
CASSLGGRTYNEQFF
TGCGCCAGCAGCTTGGGTGGGAGGACCTACAATGAGCAGTTCTTC
>.|TRBV7-2|once|TRBJ1-3
CASSYDRSSGNTIYF
TGTGCCAGCAGCTACGACAGATCATCTGGAAACACCATATATTTT
>.|TRBV19|.|TRBJ2-5
CASSIIRVTGQETQYF
TGTGCCAGTAGTATAATAAGGGTGACAGGCCAAGAGACCCAGTACTTC
>TRBD1|TRBV28|.|TRBJ1-2
CASRSDRGPDYGYTF
TGTGCCAGCAGATCCGACAGGGGGCCTGACTATGGCTACACCTTC
>.|TRBV5-6|once|TRBJ2-5
CASSWGTPDRARETQYF
TGTGCCAGCAGCTGGGGGACTCCTGACAGGGCGAGGGAGACCCAGTACTTC
>.|TRBV5-1|.|TRBJ2-2
CASSLVTGRNTGELFF
TGCGCCAGCAGCTTGGTGACAGGAAGGAATACCGGGGAGCTGTTTTTT
>TRBD2|TRBV6-1|once|TRBJ2-5
CASSEIPSGEAQYF
TGTGCCAGCAGTGAAATCCCTAGCGGGGAGGCCCAGTACTTC
>TRBD2|TRBV6-5|.|TRBJ2-7
CASESRLAGGYEQYF
TGTGCCAGCGAGTCCAGGCTAGCGGGGGGCTACGAGCAGTACTTC
>.|TRBV28|.|TRBJ1-2
CASRAGFPSHYGYTF
TGTGCCAGCAGGGCTGGCTTCCCCTCGCATTATGGCTACACCTTC